This T cell receptor beta chain was sequenced for a study of identical twins. The CDR3 totals 11 residues. Deletions cut 6 bases from V and 4 bases from J, with 4 bases between. The germline gives CDR1 KGHDR, CDR2 SFDVKD. TCRdb re-called the 5' RACE reads through MiXCR, storing one row per CDR3 protein. The sample includes 1.5 million to 2 million distinct CDR3 sequences, around 33% of them seen just once. Sequenced sample: cord blood. The chain couples TRBV24-1 to TRBJ2-3; D unclear. The receptor's source is a newborn girl in good health. The CDR3 loop reads CATSFADTQYF. In nucleotides, the CDR3 is TGTGCCACCAGTTTCGCAGATACGCAGTATTTT.